The sequence of this TCR beta chain was determined in a study of lymphopenia after photon versus proton radiotherapy. Study results and caveats: Survival link was tested only in deceased patients; proton benefit remains a possibility. After lymphocyte nadir, photon-treated repertoires showed oligoclonal expansion, especially CD8+ Temra. Relative stability marked proton patients; photon patients lost diversity and naive cells. In patients who died, overall survival fell as post-nadir TCR diversity dropped more.

Here immunoSEQ multiplex PCR was the method, and the copy in TCRdb shows in-frame clones only, minus some. The profile shows around 17,000 clones, 84% of them singletons. As for this clone: No antigen is known for it.

The V gene's germline CDR1 is SEHNR and CDR2 FQNEAQ (reference sequence). The V end lost 5 bases, the J end lost 1 base, and 17 bases lay between the germline ends. This CDR3 has 16 residues. The chain combines TRBV7-9 with TRBJ2-5; D gene uncertain. This TCR came from a man aged 70 or older with pancreatic cancer. The source was peripheral blood, collected from a patient treated with proton-based radiotherapy. CDR3 coding DNA: TGTGCCAGCAGCCGATCATTGGCTATACTCCAAGAGACCCAGTACTTC. It codes for CASSRSLAILQETQYF.